This is a list of T cell receptor beta chains from one sample in a study of monozygotic twins with inflammatory bowel disease. Each CDR3 protein gets one entry in TCRdb, which reprocessed the 5' RACE reads and gives no DNA. The sample features 400,000 or so distinct CDR3 sequences, with 2% to 2.5% in its top ten. The material sequenced was blood. These receptors were taken from a human donor with ulcerative colitis or Crohn's disease, or a healthy co-twin of an affected twin (not recorded which). Each CDR3 is given with its conserved first and last residue.

j_call: TRBJ2-1
v_call: TRBV11-2
cdr3_aa: CASSLGTTLSRKLVLKFF

j_call: TRBJ1-1
v_call: TRBV20-1
cdr3_aa: CSAGENTEAFF

j_call: TRBJ2-1
v_call: TRBV5-1
cdr3_aa: CASSLVPGLAGDDTTFSYNEQFF

j_call: TRBJ2-5
v_call: TRBV12-3/TRBV12-4
cdr3_aa: CASSPLAGGEETQYF

j_call: TRBJ2-5
v_call: TRBV4-2
cdr3_aa: CASSQDPGTGGTQYF

j_call: TRBJ1-2
v_call: TRBV5-1
cdr3_aa: CASSLEGRPLDGYTF

j_call: TRBJ2-3
v_call: TRBV20-1
cdr3_aa: CSASSSTDMQYF

j_call: TRBJ2-4
v_call: TRBV7-9
cdr3_aa: CASSPLSQAKNIQYF

j_call: TRBJ1-2
v_call: TRBV20-1
cdr3_aa: CSARWGIYGYTF

j_call: TRBJ2-7
v_call: TRBV29-1
cdr3_aa: CSVRSPNEQYF

j_call: TRBJ2-1
v_call: TRBV29-1
cdr3_aa: CSVEATRRHLASGRNEQFF

j_call: TRBJ2-7
v_call: TRBV9
cdr3_aa: CASSVGPSSVEQYF

j_call: TRBJ1-3
v_call: TRBV6-1
cdr3_aa: CASHTGAGNTIYF

j_call: TRBJ2-3
v_call: TRBV12-3/TRBV12-4
cdr3_aa: CASSRETGGNTDTQYF